This TCR beta chain was observed in a study of cytomegalovirus exposure and HLA in healthy donors. General observations from the study: It was confirmed in vitro that a few of the CMV-associated chains were specific for CMV antigens. Trimming of TCR beta V- and J-genes showed a link, identified in a later analysis, to a missense DCLRE1C variant.

The study ran its PCR with 60 Vbeta and 13 Jbeta primers. Sequencing was performed with immunoSEQ multiplex PCR; in TCRdb, only in-frame clones are kept and a portion is missing. Of some 90,000 clones in the sample, 81% are singletons; the top ten hold 4.2%. Germline V gene lookup returns CDR1 SGHTA and CDR2 FQGNSA. The J segment lost 4 bases and the V segment lost 5 bases, leaving 4 bases of the junction unmatched. There are 13 residues in the CDR3. As concerns this clone: The antigen is undetermined.

The genes are TRBV7-2 and TRBJ1-2; TRBD1 matches 7 bases. The sequence was obtained from an older woman in good health and CMV-seropositive. Sequenced material: PBMCs. CDR3 nucleotide sequence: TGTGCCAGCAGCCCGGGGACAGCCTATGGCTACACCTTC. It specifies CASSPGTAYGYTF.